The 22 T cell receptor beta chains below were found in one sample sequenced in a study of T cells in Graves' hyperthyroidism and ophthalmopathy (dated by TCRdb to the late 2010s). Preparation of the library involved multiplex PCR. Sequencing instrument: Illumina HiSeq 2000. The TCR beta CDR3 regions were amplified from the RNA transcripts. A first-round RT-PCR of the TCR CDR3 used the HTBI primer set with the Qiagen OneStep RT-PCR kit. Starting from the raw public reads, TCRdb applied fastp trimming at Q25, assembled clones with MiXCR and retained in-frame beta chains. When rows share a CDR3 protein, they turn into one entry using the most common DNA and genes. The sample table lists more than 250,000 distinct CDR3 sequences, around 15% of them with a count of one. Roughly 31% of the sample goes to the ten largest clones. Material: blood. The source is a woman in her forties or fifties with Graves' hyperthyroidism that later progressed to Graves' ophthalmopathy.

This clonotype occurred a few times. The CDR3 sequence is CASSSEVRARGYEQYF. The CDR3 region has the DNA TGTGCCAGCAGCTCAGAGGTCAGGGCCAGGGGCTACGAGCAGTACTTC. The V call is TRBV7-9, the J call TRBJ2-7; D perhaps matches TRBD1 (6 bases). The germline V and J ends were trimmed by 4 bases and 3 bases, with 19 bases remaining between them. The CDR3 sequence is 16 residues long. Germline CDR1 and CDR2: SEHNR and FQNEAQ (reference sequence).

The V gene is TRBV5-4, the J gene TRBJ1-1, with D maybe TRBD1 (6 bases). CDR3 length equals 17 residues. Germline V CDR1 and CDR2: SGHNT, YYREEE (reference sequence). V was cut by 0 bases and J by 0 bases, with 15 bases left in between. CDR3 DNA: TGTGCCAGCAGCTTGGACAGGGCGGGCGGTGTGAACACTGAAGCTTTCTTT. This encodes CASSLDRAGGVNTEAFF.

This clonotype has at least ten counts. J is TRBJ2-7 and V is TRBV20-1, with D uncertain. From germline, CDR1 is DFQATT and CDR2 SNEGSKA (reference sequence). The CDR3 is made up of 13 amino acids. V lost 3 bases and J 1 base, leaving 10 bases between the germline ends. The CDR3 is CSASGPLSYEQYF. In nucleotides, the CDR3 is TGCAGTGCTAGTGGCCCGCTGTCCTACGAGCAGTACTTC.

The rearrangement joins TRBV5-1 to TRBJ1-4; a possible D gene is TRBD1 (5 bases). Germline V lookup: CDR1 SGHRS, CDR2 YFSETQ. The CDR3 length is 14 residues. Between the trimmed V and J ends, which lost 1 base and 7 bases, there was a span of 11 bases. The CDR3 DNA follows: TGCGCCAGCAGCTTGTCGGGGGAGGTTGAAAAACTGTTTTTT. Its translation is CASSLSGEVEKLFF.

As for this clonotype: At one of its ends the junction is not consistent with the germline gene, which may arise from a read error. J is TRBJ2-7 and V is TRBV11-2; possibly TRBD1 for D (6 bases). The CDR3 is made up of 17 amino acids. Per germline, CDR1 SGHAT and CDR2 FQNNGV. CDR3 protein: CTSSLGGTGTLWNEQYF. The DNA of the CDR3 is TGTACCAGCAGCTTAGGGGGAACCGGGACACTTTGGAACGAGCAGTACTTC.

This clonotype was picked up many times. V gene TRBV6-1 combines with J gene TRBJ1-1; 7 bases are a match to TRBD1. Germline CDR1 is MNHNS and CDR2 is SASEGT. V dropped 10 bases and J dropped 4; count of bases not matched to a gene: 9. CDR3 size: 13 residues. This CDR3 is CATRGEVGTEAFF. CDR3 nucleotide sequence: TGTGCCACCAGGGGGGAAGTAGGCACTGAAGCTTTCTTT.

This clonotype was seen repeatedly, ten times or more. DNA for the CDR3: TGTGCCAGCATACCCACAGGTGGCCTCAAGGGCTACACCTTC. Translation gives CASIPTGGLKGYTF. The chain carries TRBV28 and TRBJ1-2, with D perhaps TRBD1 (5 bases). V shed 7 bases and J shed 8 bases, with 20 bases lying between them. CDR1 and CDR2 from the germline V gene are MDHEN and SYDVKM. This CDR3 has 14 residues.

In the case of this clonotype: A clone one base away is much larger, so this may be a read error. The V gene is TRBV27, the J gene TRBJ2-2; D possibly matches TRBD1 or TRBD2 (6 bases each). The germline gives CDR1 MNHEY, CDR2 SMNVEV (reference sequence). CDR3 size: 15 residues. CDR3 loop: CASSPQGRETGGLFF. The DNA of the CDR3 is TGTGCCAGCAGTCCCCAGGGGCGAGAAACCGGGGGGCTGTTTTTT.

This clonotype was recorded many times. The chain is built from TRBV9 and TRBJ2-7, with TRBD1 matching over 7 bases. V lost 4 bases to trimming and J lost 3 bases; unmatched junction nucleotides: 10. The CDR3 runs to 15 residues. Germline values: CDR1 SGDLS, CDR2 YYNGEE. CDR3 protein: CASSSSRDRFYEQYF. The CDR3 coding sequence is TGTGCCAGCAGCTCGTCCCGGGACAGATTCTACGAGCAGTACTTC.

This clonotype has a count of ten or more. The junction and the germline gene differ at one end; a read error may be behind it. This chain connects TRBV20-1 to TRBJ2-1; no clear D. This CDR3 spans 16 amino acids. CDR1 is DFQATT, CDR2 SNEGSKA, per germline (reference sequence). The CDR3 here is CSARRVDSQSYNEQFF. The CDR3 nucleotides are TGCAGTGCTAGAAGGGTCGACTCCCAGTCCTATAATGAGCAGTTCTTC.

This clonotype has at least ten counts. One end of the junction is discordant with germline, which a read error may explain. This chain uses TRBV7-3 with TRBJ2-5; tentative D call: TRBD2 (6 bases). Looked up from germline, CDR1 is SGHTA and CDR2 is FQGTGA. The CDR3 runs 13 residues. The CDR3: CASSSRREEAQYF. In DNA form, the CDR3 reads TGTGCCAGCAGCTCGAGGAGGGAAGAGGCCCAGTACTTC.

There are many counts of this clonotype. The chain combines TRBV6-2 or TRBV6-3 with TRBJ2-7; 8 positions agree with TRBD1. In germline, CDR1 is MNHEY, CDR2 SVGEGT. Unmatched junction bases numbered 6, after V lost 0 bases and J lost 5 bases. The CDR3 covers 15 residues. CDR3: CASSYSDRGENEQYF. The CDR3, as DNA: TGTGCCAGCAGTTACTCCGACAGGGGAGAGAACGAGCAGTACTTC.

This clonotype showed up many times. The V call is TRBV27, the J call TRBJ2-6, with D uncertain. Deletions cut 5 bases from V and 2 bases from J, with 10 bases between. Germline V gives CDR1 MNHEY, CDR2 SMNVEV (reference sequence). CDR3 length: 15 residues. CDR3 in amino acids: CASSKRAPGANVLTF. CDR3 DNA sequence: TGTGCCAGCAGTAAACGGGCCCCTGGGGCCAACGTCCTGACTTTC.

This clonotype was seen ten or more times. CDR3 protein: CASSERARGLGNQPQHF. CDR3 DNA: TGTGCCAGCAGTGAAAGGGCCAGGGGCTTGGGCAATCAGCCCCAGCATTTT. The chain combines TRBV6-1 with TRBJ1-5; the D gene is possibly TRBD1 (6 bases). V lost 2 bases and J lost 2, with 16 bases in between. CDR3 length: 17 residues. Germline loops: CDR1 MNHNS, CDR2 SASEGT.

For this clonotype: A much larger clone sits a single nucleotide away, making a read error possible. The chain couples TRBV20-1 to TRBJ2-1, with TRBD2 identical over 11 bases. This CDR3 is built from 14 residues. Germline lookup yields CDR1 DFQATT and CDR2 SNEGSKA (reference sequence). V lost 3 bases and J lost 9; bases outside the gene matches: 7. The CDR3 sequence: CSASSGRARSEQFF. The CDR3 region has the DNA TGCAGTGCTAGTAGCGGGAGGGCCAGGAGTGAGCAGTTCTTC.

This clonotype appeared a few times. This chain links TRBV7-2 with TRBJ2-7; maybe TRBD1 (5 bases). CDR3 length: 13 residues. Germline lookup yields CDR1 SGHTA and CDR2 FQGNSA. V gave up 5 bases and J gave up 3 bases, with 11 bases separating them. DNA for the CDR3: TGTGCCAGCAGCCGGACATCTGTCTACGAGCAGTACTTC. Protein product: CASSRTSVYEQYF.

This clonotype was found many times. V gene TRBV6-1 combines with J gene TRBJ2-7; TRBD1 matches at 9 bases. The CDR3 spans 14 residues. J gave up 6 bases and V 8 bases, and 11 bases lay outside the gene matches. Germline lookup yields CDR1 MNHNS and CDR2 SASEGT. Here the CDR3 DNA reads TGTGCCAGCGCTAGGGGACAGGGCATTTTCGAGCAGTACTTC. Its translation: CASARGQGIFEQYF.

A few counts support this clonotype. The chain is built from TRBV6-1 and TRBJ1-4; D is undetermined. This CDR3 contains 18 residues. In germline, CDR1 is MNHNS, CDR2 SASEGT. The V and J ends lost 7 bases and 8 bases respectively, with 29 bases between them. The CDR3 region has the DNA TGTGCCAGCACCCCCACACGGAGGGTGAAGCGGGTTGACGAAAAACTGTTTTTT. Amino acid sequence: CASTPTRRVKRVDEKLFF.

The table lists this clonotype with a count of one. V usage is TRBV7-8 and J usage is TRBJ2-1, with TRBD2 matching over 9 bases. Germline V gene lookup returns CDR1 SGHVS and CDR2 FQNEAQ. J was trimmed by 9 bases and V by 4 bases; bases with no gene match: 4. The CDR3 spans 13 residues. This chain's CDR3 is CASSYAGGIEQFF. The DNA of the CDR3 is TGTGCCAGCAGCTACGCGGGAGGGATTGAGCAGTTCTTC.

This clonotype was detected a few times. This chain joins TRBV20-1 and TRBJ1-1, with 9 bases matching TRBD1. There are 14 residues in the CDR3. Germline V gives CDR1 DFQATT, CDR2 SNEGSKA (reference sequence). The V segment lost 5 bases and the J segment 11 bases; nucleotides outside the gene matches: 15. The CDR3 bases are TGCAGTGCTCTCAGGACAGGGGCAGGAGGTATGGCTTTCTTT. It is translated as CSALRTGAGGMAFF.

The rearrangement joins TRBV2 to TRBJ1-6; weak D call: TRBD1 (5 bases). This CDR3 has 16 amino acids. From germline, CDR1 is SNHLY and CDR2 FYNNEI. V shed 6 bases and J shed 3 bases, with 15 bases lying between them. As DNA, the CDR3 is TGTGCCAGCAGCGTGGACACAAGAGGCTATAATTCACCCCTCCACTTT. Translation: CASSVDTRGYNSPLHF. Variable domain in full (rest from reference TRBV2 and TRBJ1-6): EPEVTQTPSHQVTQMGQEVILRCVPISNHLYFYWYRQILGQKVEFLVSFYNNEISEKSEIFDDQFSVERPDGSNFTLKIRSTKLEDSAMYFCASSVDTRGYNSPLHFGNGTRLTVT.

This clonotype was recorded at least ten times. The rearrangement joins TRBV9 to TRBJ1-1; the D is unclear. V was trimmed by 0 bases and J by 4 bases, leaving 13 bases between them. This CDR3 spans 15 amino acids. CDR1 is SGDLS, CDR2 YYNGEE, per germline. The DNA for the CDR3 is TGTGCCAGCAGCGTAGATGGGGTCCCTGGCACTGAAGCTTTCTTT. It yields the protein CASSVDGVPGTEAFF.